The subject of this entry is one TCR beta chain. Its antigen remains unknown. These data are taken from a study of beta chain features in type 1 diabetes. Study-wide results and limits: Among patients, naive, central memory and Treg TCRB repertoires appeared more similar than among healthy donors. When Type 1 diabetes patients were examined, their TCRB CDR3s proved moderately but significantly shorter in all four CD4+ subsets.

Expressed TCRB transcripts were sequenced because the isolated RNA had all been reverse transcribed beforehand. Each sample of naive, central memory or regulatory T cells had, on average, approximately 3.5 million reads. The method was immunoSEQ multiplex PCR; TCRdb's version includes in-frame clones alone and lacks a portion of them. This table holds about half a million clones, around 10% found once. Per the germline V gene, CDR1 is MNHEY and CDR2 is SMNVEV (reference sequence). This CDR3 has 15 amino acids. Trimming pared 8 bases from V and 2 bases from J, leaving 13 bases between. The material sequenced was naive CD4+ T cells from blood. The TCR comes from a woman younger than 30 in good health. This sequence joins TRBV27 and TRBJ1-6; a weak D match, TRBD1 (5 bases). CDR3 sequence reads: CASRPGHAYNSPLHF. The CDR3 DNA reads TGTGCCAGCCGTCCGGGGCATGCCTATAATTCACCCCTCCACTTT.